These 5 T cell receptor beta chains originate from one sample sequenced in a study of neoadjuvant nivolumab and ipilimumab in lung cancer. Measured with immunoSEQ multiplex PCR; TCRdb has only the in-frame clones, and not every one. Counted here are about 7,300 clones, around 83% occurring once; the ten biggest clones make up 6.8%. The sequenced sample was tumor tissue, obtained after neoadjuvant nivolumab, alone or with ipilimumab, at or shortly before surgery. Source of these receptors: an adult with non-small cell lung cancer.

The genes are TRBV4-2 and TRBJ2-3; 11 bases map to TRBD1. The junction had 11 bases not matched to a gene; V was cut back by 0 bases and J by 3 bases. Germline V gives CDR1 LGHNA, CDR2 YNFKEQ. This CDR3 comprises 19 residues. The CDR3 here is CASSQDTPRTGGLTDTQYF. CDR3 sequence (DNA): TGTGCCAGCAGCCAAGATACGCCTAGGACAGGGGGCTTAACAGATACGCAGTATTTT.

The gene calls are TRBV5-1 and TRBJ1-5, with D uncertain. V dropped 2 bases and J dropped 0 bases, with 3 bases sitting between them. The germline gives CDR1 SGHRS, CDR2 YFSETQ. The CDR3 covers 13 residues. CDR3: CASSLNSNQPQHF. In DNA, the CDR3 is TGCGCCAGCAGCTTAAATAGCAATCAGCCCCAGCATTTT.

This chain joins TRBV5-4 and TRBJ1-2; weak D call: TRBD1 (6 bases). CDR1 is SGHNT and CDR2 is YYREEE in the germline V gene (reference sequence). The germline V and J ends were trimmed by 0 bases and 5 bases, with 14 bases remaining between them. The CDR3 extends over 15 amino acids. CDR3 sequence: CASSLAGGGWYGYTF. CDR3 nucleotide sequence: TGTGCCAGCAGCTTGGCCGGGGGCGGTTGGTATGGCTACACCTTC.

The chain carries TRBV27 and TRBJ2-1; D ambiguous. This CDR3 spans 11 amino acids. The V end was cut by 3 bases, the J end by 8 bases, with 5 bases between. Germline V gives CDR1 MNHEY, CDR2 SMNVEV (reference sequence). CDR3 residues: CASSFSHEQFF. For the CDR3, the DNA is TGTGCCAGCAGTTTCTCGCATGAGCAGTTCTTC.

DNA for the CDR3: TGTGCCAGCAGAAACTATGGCTACACCTTC. As protein: CASRNYGYTF. The J gene is TRBJ1-2, the V gene TRBV6-1, with D unresolved. V was shortened by 6 bases and J by 2 bases, with 1 base between the two germline ends. The CDR3 consists of 10 residues. Looked up from germline, CDR1 is MNHNS and CDR2 is SASEGT.